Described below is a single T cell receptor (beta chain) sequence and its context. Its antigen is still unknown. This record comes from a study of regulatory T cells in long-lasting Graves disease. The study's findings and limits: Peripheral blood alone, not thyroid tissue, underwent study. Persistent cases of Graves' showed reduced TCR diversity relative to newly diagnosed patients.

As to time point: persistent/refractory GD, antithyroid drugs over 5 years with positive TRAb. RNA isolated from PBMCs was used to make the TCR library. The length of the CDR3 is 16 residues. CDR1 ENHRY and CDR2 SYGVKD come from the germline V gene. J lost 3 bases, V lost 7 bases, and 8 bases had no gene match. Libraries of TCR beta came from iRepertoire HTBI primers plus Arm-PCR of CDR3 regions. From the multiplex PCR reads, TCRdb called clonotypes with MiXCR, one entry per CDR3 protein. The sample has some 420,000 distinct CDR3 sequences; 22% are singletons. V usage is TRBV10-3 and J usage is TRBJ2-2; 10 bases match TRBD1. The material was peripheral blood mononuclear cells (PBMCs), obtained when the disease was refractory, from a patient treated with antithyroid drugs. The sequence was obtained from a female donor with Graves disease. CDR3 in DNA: TGTGCCATCACTACGGGAGGGACAGGGGACACCGGGGAGCTGTTTTTT. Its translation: CAITTGGTGDTGELFF.